This T cell receptor beta chain was sequenced for a study of T-cell reconstitution after alpha-beta-depleted transplantation in children. A library of TCRbeta sequences, prepared with unique molecular identifiers, was generated. Each CDR3 protein is one row after TCRdb ran MiXCR on the PCR reads. The profile shows over 90,000 distinct CDR3 sequences, 5% to 6% of them singletons. In this sample, this clonotype turned up many times. Its antigen is unknown. General study findings and limits: Recipient T cells and thymic progenitors that survived were the source of the high TCRbeta diversity seen at day 60 in some patients. Reports say that about two months after transplant, the alpha-beta T cells came out of several hundred graft clones that had expanded. By one year post-transplant, T-cell counts and diversity largely arose from T cells that were newly produced.

Looked up from germline, CDR1 is LGHNA and CDR2 is YNFKEQ. This CDR3 is built from 13 residues. The V gene lost 0 bases and the J gene lost 7 bases, with 8 bases spanning the gap. The rearrangement joins TRBV4-2 to TRBJ2-3, with unresolved D. The TCR was taken from a female patient younger than 10 who had a stem cell transplant for Fanconi anemia, so the T cells may come from the graft donor. The sample in question was PBMCs, mostly from graft donor cells, obtained 60 days after TCRalphabeta/CD19-depleted stem cell transplant. CDR3 in amino acids: CASSQDAYNTQYF. The DNA of the CDR3 is TGTGCCAGCAGCCAAGATGCCTACAATACGCAGTATTTT.